This T cell receptor beta chain was captured in a study of cytomegalovirus exposure and HLA in healthy donors. Study at large: Findings of an earlier analysis included over 95 million unique TCR beta sequences from roughly 180 million T cells. Study observations and caveats: A later examination showed that TCR association rates differed by HLA locus, with DRB1 most and HLA-C fewest. 87-base-pair reads could not separate some V segments, including TRBV6-2 and TRBV6-3.

V dropped 5 bases and J dropped 1; count of bases not matched to a gene: 3. Per germline, CDR1 MNHEY and CDR2 SVGAGI. This CDR3 is 14 amino acids long. A multiplex PCR was run with 60 Vbeta primers and 13 Jbeta primers. Here immunoSEQ multiplex PCR was the method, and the copy in TCRdb shows in-frame clones only, minus some. Here the sample spans 170,000 or so clones, about 78% being singletons. Note on this clone: Its antigen is unidentified.

This clonotype was obtained from a man in his forties in good health and CMV-seronegative. The chain combines TRBV6-5 with TRBJ1-1, with 8 bases fitting TRBD1. Source material: PBMCs. The CDR3 coding sequence is TGTGCCAGCAGTCGACAGGGGAAGAACACTGAAGCTTTCTTT. Translation gives CASSRQGKNTEAFF.